A selection of T cell receptor beta chains follows, all from one sample in a study of cytomegalovirus exposure and HLA in healthy donors. TCRdb's copy holds only in-frame clones and misses some; the assay was immunoSEQ multiplex PCR. Here the sample spans about 220,000 clones, more than 65% being singletons. Source material: PBMCs. The origin of the receptors is a young man in good health and CMV-seronegative. Both conserved end residues are part of each CDR3. Each record gives: clone size, D gene, CDR3 length, V gene, J gene, CDR3 DNA, CDR3 protein. D genes are given only for firm matches. Some rows mark clone size as missing; the rest say once, few, many or name a class of expanded clone.

NA	TRBD1	15	TRBV5-6	TRBJ2-7	TGTGCCAGCAGCGTTATACAGGGGGCGACTCACGAGCAGTACTTC	CASSVIQGATHEQYF
NA	TRBD2	17	TRBV7-2	TRBJ2-7	TGTGCCAGCAGCTTAGGGCTAGGCAGCGGGAGGGCCTACGAGCAGTACTTC	CASSLGLGSGRAYEQYF
NA	TRBD2	17	TRBV4-1	TRBJ2-3	TGCGCCAGCAGCCAAGATGCTAGCGGGACCTTCACAGATACGCAGTATTTT	CASSQDASGTFTDTQYF
NA	TRBD1	17	TRBV6-1	TRBJ1-1	TGTGCCAGCAGTGGAACGACAGGGCTAGACATGAACACTGAAGCTTTCTTT	CASSGTTGLDMNTEAFF
NA	NA	15	TRBV27	TRBJ2-7	TGTGCCAGCAGGTTCGGGGGGGACAGCTCCTACGAGCAGTACTTC	CASRFGGDSSYEQYF
NA	NA	16	TRBV5-1	TRBJ2-3	TGCGCCAGCAGCTTGGAGGCCGGGGTTAGCACAGATACGCAGTATTTT	CASSLEAGVSTDTQYF
NA	TRBD2	15	TRBV6-5	TRBJ2-7	TGTGCCAGCAGTCCGGGACTAGCGGGACCTTACGAGCAGTACTTC	CASSPGLAGPYEQYF
NA	TRBD1	14	TRBV11-2	TRBJ2-3	TGTGCCAGCAGCTCGGACAGGGCCACAGATACGCAGTATTTT	CASSSDRATDTQYF
NA	TRBD2	16	TRBV5-1	TRBJ2-1	TGCGCCAGCAGCTTTCTTAGCGGGAGCTCCTACAATGAGCAGTTCTTC	CASSFLSGSSYNEQFF
NA	NA	13	TRBV7-8	TRBJ1-2	TGTGCCAGCTCCGGAGGAGAGGCGTATGGCTACACCTTC	CASSGGEAYGYTF
NA	TRBD1	15	TRBV6-4	TRBJ2-7	TGTGCCAGCAGTGATTCGACAGGGCCCCCCTACGAGCAGTACTTC	CASSDSTGPPYEQYF
few	TRBD1	16	TRBV5-1	TRBJ2-2	TGCGCCAGCAGCGAGCGACAGGGGATGAACACCGGGGAGCTGTTTTTT	CASSERQGMNTGELFF
NA	NA	13	TRBV2	TRBJ1-4	TGTGCCAGCAGGGGACAACTGAATGAAAAACTGTTTTTT	CASRGQLNEKLFF
NA	NA	13	TRBV18	TRBJ2-2	TGTGCCAGCTCCACCTCCAGGGCCGGGGAGCTGTTTTTT	CASSTSRAGELFF
NA	TRBD1	13	TRBV6-5	TRBJ1-2	TGTGCCAGCAGTAAGGACAGGGGGCACGACTACACCTTC	CASSKDRGHDYTF
NA	NA	12	TRBV28	TRBJ1-2	TGTGCCAGCAGTTCAACGGGACTTATCTTAACCTTC	CASSSTGLILTF
NA	TRBD2	17	TRBV4-1	TRBJ2-7	TGCGCCAGCAGCCCAACAGCGACAGGCCTAGCGGGCCCCTGGCAGTACTTC	CASSPTATGLAGPWQYF
NA	TRBD2	14	TRBV27	TRBJ2-1	TGTGCCAGCAGTTTCGCGGGACTAGGGAATGAGCAGTTCTTC	CASSFAGLGNEQFF
NA	TRBD2	16	TRBV6-5	TRBJ2-7	TGTGCCAGCAGTTACTCGGGGAATAGCGGGGGAGGCGAGCAGTACTTC	CASSYSGNSGGGEQYF
few	TRBD1	17	TRBV29-1	TRBJ1-2	TGCAGCGTTGAAGACCCCGGGACAGGGTGGGGAGGAGATGGCTACACCTTC	CSVEDPGTGWGGDGYTF
NA	TRBD1	13	TRBV30	TRBJ2-5	TGTGCCTGGAGGGGGACAGGGAGAGAGACCCAGTACTTC	CAWRGTGRETQYF
NA	TRBD1	18	TRBV28	TRBJ1-1	TGTGCCAGCAGTAAAAGGGGGTACAGGGGGCGGATTTACACTGAAGCTTTCTTT	CASSKRGYRGRIYTEAFF
NA	NA	12	TRBV30	TRBJ2-7	TGTGCCTGGAGTTATTCCAGCTACGAGCAGTACTTC	CAWSYSSYEQYF
NA	NA	16	TRBV5-1	TRBJ1-1	TGCGCCAGCAGCGTGGACGGGTATTTAATGAACACTGAAGCTTTCTTT	CASSVDGYLMNTEAFF
NA	NA	14	TRBV5-1	TRBJ2-3	TGCGCCAGCATGGACGTCCGGGACACAGATACGCAGTATTTT	CASMDVRDTDTQYF
NA	TRBD1	14	TRBV9	TRBJ1-4	TGTGCCAGCAGCTCATCGACAGGGAGTGAAAAACTGTTTTTT	CASSSSTGSEKLFF
NA	NA	13	TRBV2	TRBJ2-2	TGTGCCAGCAGGGGCAGGGCCACCGGGGAGCTGTTTTTT	CASRGRATGELFF
NA	TRBD1	15	TRBV7-9	TRBJ1-1	TGTGCCAGCAGCTTTGGGGACAGGGAGCTCACTGAAGCTTTCTTT	CASSFGDRELTEAFF
NA	TRBD1	17	TRBV30	TRBJ1-1	TGTGCCTGGAGACGAACAGGGGGCGCGATAACAACCACTGAAGCTTTCTTT	CAWRRTGGAITTTEAFF
NA	NA	15	TRBV29-1	TRBJ2-5	TGCAGCGTTGTGCGGCAGCCACTTCCCCAAGAGACCCAGTACTTC	CSVVRQPLPQETQYF
NA	TRBD2	14	TRBV11-2	TRBJ2-3	TGTGCCAGCAGCTTAACTAGCGCGCGAGATACGCAGTATTTT	CASSLTSARDTQYF
NA	TRBD1	16	TRBV5-1	TRBJ1-1	TGCGCCAGCAGCTTGGCCGGGACAGGGGGGGGGAGGTCAGCTTTCTTT	CASSLAGTGGGRSAFF
NA	NA	17	TRBV13	TRBJ1-1	TGTGCCAGCAGCTTAGTGGTGAAAGGGGTGGGTAACACTGAAGCTTTCTTT	CASSLVVKGVGNTEAFF
NA	TRBD1	13	TRBV2	TRBJ2-7	TGTGCCAGCAGTCCTGACAGGGGCTACGAGCAGTACTTC	CASSPDRGYEQYF
NA	NA	15	TRBV19	TRBJ2-5	TGTGCCAGTAGTATCTCGGGTGCGCTCCAAGAGACCCAGTACTTC	CASSISGALQETQYF
NA	NA	13	TRBV5-1	TRBJ1-1	TGCGCCAGCAGCTTGGCCGAGAGGGCTGAAGCTTTCTTT	CASSLAERAEAFF
once	TRBD1	17	TRBV7-8	TRBJ1-5	TGTGCCAGCAGCCTGACCGCCGGGACAGGGGTTTACCAGCCCCAGCATTTT	CASSLTAGTGVYQPQHF
NA	NA	13	TRBV4-1	TRBJ1-5	TGCGCCAGCAGCCAAGGACAGATTCAGCCCCAGCATTTT	CASSQGQIQPQHF
NA	NA	16	TRBV11-2	TRBJ2-7	TGTGCCAGCAGCCAGGAGGGACAGTTCGTTTTCTACGAGCAGTACTTC	CASSQEGQFVFYEQYF
NA	NA	12	TRBV19	TRBJ1-2	TGTGCCAGTAGCGACAGAAGTTATGGCTACACCTTC	CASSDRSYGYTF
NA	TRBD1	16	TRBV19	TRBJ2-2	TGTGCCAGTAGGACAAGGACAGGGGATATGCCCGGGGAGCTGTTTTTT	CASRTRTGDMPGELFF
NA	TRBD2	12	TRBV28	TRBJ2-7	TGTGCCAGCAGTTTACGGCGGGGGGAGCAGTACTTC	CASSLRRGEQYF
once	NA	15	TRBV28	TRBJ1-2	TGTGCCAGCAGTTTATATCCCAGGGAATCCTATGGCTACACCTTC	CASSLYPRESYGYTF
NA	NA	16	TRBV5-1	TRBJ2-1	TGCGCCAGCAGCTGGGGTGGGGCGAATAGGTACCATGAGCAGTTCTTC	CASSWGGANRYHEQFF
few	NA	13	TRBV7-3	TRBJ2-2	TGTGCCAGCAGGACAGGGAACACCGGGGAGCTGTTTTTT	CASRTGNTGELFF
once	TRBD1	17	TRBV10-3	TRBJ1-2	TGTGCCATCAGCGAGGAAAGGAGCGGGACAGGGGGCTATGGCTACACCTTC	CAISEERSGTGGYGYTF
NA	NA	14	TRBV10-2	TRBJ1-5	TGCGCCAGCAGTGGTTCCAGGGGCTATCAGCCCCAGCATTTT	CASSGSRGYQPQHF
NA	TRBD2	18	TRBV11-2	TRBJ2-7	TGTGCCAGCAGCCGCAACCGGGGGGTAGCGGGAGGATCCTACGAGCAGTACTTC	CASSRNRGVAGGSYEQYF